This TCR beta chain was recorded in a study of beta chain features in type 1 diabetes. Every isolated RNA sample was fully reverse transcribed, so sequencing captured expressed TCRB transcripts. Method: immunoSEQ multiplex PCR; TCRdb's copy keeps in-frame clones and lacks some. Of roughly 150,000 clones listed, around 8.3% are singletons. Many counts were recorded for this clone. Antigen specificity is unknown. Study conclusions and caveats: Relative to healthy donors, patients appeared to have naive, central memory and Treg TCRB repertoires that were more similar. PCR might favor shorter templates, equally in patients and controls. Across all four CD4+ subsets, people with type 1 diabetes showed modestly shorter TCRB CDR3s.

The receptor was isolated from a woman younger than 30 with type 1 diabetes. The sample comprised central memory CD4+ T cells from blood.

CDR3 residues: CASSSGLLKNIQYF. The CDR3 nucleotides read TGTGCCAGCAGTTCGGGACTTCTCAAAAACATTCAGTACTTC. The J gene is TRBJ2-4, the V gene TRBV28, with a weak D call TRBD2 (6 bases). Trimming pared 4 bases from V and 3 bases from J, leaving 10 bases between. Germline CDR1 reads MDHEN; CDR2 reads SYDVKM. The CDR3 loop spans 14 amino acids.